The 9 T cell receptor beta chains given below trace back to one sample, sequenced in a study of early T cells in non-severe SARS-CoV-2 infection. MiXCR, run by TCRdb on the 5' RACE reads, gives a single entry per CDR3 protein. The table shows fewer than 120,000 distinct CDR3 sequences, with roughly 12% occurring only once. The sequences come from whole blood, collected at baseline. These receptors were obtained from an adult who was a healthcare worker with PCR-confirmed SARS-CoV-2 infection or an uninfected control (not recorded which).

At least ten counts were recorded for this clonotype. The chain is built from TRBV6-5 and TRBJ1-1; TRBD1 is a possible D gene (5 bases). Germline V gene sequence: CDR1 MNHEY, CDR2 SVGAGI. Trimming cost V 4 bases and J 2 bases, with 11 bases left between them. The CDR3 is 14 amino acids. The CDR3 loop reads CASSFRTPNTEAFF. The DNA of the CDR3 is TGTGCCAGCAGTTTTAGGACACCCAACACTGAAGCTTTCTTT.

Many counts were recorded for this clonotype. The chain is built from TRBV2 and TRBJ2-7; either TRBD1 or TRBD2 may supply D (5 bases each). Germline V gives CDR1 SNHLY, CDR2 FYNNEI. V lost 6 bases, J lost 7 bases, and 22 bases lay in between. The CDR3 runs 15 residues. The CDR3 DNA sequence: TGTGCCAGCAGCCGCAATGGCGCCGGGGCGCGGGAGCAGTACTTC. Translation gives CASSRNGAGAREQYF.

This clonotype was observed once. V is TRBV5-1 and J is TRBJ2-7, with 8 bases aligning to TRBD1. The CDR3 consists of 16 residues. Looked up from germline, CDR1 is SGHRS and CDR2 is YFSETQ. The V gene end was trimmed by 4 bases and the J gene end by 0 bases; junction bases not matched to a gene: 9. CDR3 nucleotides: TGCGCCAGCAGCCCCCTCGGACAGGGACCCTCCTACGAGCAGTACTTC. Translated: CASSPLGQGPSYEQYF. Full variable domain (missing parts from reference TRBV5-1 and TRBJ2-7): KAGVTQTPRYLIKTRGQQVTLSCSPISGHRSVSWYQQTPGQGLQFLFEYFSETQRNKGNFPGRFSGRQFSNSRSEMNVSTLELGDSALYLCASSPLGQGPSYEQYFGPGTRLTVT.

The sample holds a few counts of this clonotype. The chain combines TRBV5-1 with TRBJ1-1, with D unresolved. Trimming shortened V by 0 bases and J by 3 bases, and 9 bases separated the two germline ends. Germline CDR1 SGHRS, CDR2 YFSETQ. This CDR3 region has 14 residues. The CDR3 coding sequence is TGCGCCAGCAGCTTGGAGGGCGCGGACACTGAAGCTTTCTTT. This encodes CASSLEGADTEAFF.

The rearrangement uses TRBV6-2 or TRBV6-3 and TRBJ1-6, with 11 bases aligning to TRBD1. Looked up from germline, CDR1 is MNHEY and CDR2 is SVGEGT. J lost 8 bases, V lost 2 bases, and 2 bases had no gene match. The CDR3 contains 15 residues. The CDR3 DNA reads as TGTGCCAGCAGTTACAGGGACAGGGGGGATTCACCCCTCCACTTT. Protein: CASSYRDRGDSPLHF.

This clonotype occurred many times. The rearrangement links TRBV20-1 to TRBJ2-7; 11 positions match TRBD2. Germline V lookup: CDR1 DFQATT, CDR2 SNEGSKA (reference sequence). V dropped 4 bases and J dropped 7; count of bases not matched to a gene: 12. The CDR3 consists of 15 residues. In DNA form, the CDR3 reads TGCAGTGCTATAAGTATAGCGGGAGGGCCGGGGGAGCAGTACTTC. Its protein is CSAISIAGGPGEQYF.

This clonotype was counted ten times or more. The gene calls are TRBV20-1 and TRBJ2-1; D remains unclear. The CDR3 is made up of 15 amino acids. Germline V gene sequence: CDR1 DFQATT, CDR2 SNEGSKA (reference sequence). Deletions cut 5 bases from V and 2 bases from J, with 16 bases between. This CDR3 reads CSAQFRQNPYNEQFF. CDR3 nucleotide sequence: TGCAGTGCTCAATTCCGGCAGAACCCCTACAATGAGCAGTTCTTC.

This clonotype came up a few times. The chain recombines TRBV27 with TRBJ2-4; D is undetermined. Germline V gene sequence: CDR1 MNHEY, CDR2 SMNVEV (reference sequence). Trimming removed 6 bases from V and 0 bases from J, with 6 bases in between. The CDR3 extends over 13 amino acids. CDR3 protein: CASSSGAKNIQYF. CDR3 in DNA: TGTGCCAGCAGCTCAGGAGCCAAAAACATTCAGTACTTC.

The V gene is TRBV7-9, the J gene TRBJ1-1; D perhaps matches TRBD1 (5 bases). The V gene's germline CDR1 is SEHNR and CDR2 FQNEAQ (reference sequence). V lost 3 bases, J lost 5 bases, and 16 bases lay in between. This CDR3 has 15 residues. CDR3: CASSFPPRGETEAFF. Written as DNA, the CDR3 is TGTGCCAGCAGCTTTCCCCCGCGGGGCGAGACTGAAGCTTTCTTT.